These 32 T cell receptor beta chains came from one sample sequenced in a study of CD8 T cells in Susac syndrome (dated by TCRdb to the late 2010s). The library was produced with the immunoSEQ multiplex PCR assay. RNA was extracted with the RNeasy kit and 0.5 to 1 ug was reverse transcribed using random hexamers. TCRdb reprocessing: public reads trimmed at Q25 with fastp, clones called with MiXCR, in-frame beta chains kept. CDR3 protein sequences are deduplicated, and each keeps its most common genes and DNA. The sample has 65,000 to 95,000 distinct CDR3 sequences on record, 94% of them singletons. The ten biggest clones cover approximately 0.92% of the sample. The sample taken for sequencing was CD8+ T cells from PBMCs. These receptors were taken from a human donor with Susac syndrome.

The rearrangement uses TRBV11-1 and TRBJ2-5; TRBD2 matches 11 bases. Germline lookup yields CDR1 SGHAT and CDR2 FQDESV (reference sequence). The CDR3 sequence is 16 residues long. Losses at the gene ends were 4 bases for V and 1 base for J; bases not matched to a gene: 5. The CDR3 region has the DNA TGTGCCAGCAGCTCCCTTAGCGGGAGGGCCCAAGAGACCCAGTACTTC. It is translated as CASSSLSGRAQETQYF.

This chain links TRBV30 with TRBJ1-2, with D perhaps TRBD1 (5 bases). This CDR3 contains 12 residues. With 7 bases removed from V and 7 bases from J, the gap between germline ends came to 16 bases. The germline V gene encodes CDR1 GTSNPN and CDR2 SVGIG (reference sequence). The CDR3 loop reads CASTGTHPGYTF. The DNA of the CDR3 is TGTGCCTCGACCGGGACTCACCCTGGCTACACCTTC.

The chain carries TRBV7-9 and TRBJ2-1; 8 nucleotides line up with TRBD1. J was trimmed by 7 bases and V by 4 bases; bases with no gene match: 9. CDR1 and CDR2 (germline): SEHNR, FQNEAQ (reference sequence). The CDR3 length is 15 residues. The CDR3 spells CASSSGQGLQNEQFF. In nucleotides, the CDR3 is TGTGCCAGCAGCTCCGGACAGGGTCTTCAGAATGAGCAGTTCTTC.

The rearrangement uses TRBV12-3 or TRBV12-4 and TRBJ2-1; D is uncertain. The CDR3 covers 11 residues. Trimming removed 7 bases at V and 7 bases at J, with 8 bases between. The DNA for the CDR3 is TGTGCCAGCAAGAGTGGAAATGAGCAGTTCTTC. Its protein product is CASKSGNEQFF.

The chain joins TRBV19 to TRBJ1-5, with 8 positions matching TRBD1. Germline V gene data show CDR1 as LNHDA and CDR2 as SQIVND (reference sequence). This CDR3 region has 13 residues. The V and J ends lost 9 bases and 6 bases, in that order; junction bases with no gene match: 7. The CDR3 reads CASSDRGGQPQHF. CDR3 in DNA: TGTGCCAGCTCCGACAGGGGTGGTCAGCCCCAGCATTTT.

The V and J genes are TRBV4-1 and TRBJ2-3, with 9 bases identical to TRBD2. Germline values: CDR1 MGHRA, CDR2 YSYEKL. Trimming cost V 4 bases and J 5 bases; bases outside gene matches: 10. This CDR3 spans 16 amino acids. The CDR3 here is CASSLAGAPAGDTQYF. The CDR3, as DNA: TGCGCCAGCAGCCTAGCGGGAGCCCCCGCGGGAGATACGCAGTATTTT.

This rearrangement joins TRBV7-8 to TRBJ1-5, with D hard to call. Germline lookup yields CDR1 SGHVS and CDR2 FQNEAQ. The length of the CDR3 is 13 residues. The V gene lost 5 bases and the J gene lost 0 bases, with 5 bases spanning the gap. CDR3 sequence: CASSRSSNQPQHF. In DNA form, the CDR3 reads TGTGCCAGCAGCCGAAGTAGCAATCAGCCCCAGCATTTT.

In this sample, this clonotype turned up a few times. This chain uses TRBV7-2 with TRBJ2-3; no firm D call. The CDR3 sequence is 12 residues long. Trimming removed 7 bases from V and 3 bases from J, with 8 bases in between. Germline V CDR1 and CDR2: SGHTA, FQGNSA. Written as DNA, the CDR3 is TGTGCCAGCACCGGAAAAACAGATACGCAGTATTTT. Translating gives CASTGKTDTQYF.

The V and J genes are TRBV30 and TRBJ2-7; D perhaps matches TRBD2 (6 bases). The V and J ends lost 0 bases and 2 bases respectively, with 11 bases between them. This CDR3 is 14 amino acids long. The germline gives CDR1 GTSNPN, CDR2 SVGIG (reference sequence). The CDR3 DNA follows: TGTGCCTGGAGTGTATCTAGCGTTGCCTACGAGCAGTACTTC. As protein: CAWSVSSVAYEQYF.

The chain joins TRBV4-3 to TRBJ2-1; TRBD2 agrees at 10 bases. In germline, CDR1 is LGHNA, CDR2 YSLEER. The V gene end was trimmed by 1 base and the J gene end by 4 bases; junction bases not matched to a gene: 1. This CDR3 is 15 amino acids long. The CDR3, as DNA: TGCGCCAGCAGCCAAGGGACTAGCGGTTACAATGAGCAGTTCTTC. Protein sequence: CASSQGTSGYNEQFF.

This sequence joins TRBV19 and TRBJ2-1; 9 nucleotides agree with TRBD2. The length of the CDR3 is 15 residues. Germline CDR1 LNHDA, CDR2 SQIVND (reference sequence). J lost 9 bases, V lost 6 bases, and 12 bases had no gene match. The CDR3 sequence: CASRVAGEGHSEQFF. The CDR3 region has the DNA TGTGCCAGTAGGGTAGCGGGAGAAGGGCACTCTGAGCAGTTCTTC.

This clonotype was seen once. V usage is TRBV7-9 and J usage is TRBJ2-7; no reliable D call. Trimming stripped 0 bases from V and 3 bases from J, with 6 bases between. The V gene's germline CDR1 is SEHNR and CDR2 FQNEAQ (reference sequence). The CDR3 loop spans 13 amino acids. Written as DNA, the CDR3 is TGTGCCAGCAGCTTAGCCGGAGACTACGAGCAGTACTTC. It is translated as CASSLAGDYEQYF.

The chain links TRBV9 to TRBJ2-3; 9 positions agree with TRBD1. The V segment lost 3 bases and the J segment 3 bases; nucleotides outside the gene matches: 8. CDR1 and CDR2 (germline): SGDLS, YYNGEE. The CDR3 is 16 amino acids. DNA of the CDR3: TGTGCCAGCAGCGCGCTGACAGGGGGTAGAACAGATACGCAGTATTTT. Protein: CASSALTGGRTDTQYF.

The DNA of the CDR3 is TGTGCCAGCAGCTTCTTAGCGGGTCTACCGCAGTTCTTC. It translates to CASSFLAGLPQFF. This chain links TRBV7-8 with TRBJ2-1, with TRBD2 identical over 7 bases. The CDR3 runs to 13 residues. V was clipped by 3 bases and J by 12 bases; unmatched bases: 8. Germline CDR1 is SGHVS and CDR2 is FQNEAQ.

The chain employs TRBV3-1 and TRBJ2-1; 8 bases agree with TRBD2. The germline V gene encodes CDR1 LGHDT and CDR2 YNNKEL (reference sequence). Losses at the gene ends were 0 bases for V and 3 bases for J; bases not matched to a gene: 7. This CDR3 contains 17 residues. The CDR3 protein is CASSQDKRGGSYNEQFF. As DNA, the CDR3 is TGTGCCAGCAGCCAAGATAAACGGGGGGGAAGCTACAATGAGCAGTTCTTC.

CDR3 nucleotide sequence: TGTGCCAGCAGGGGGAGCGGACCCGGGACTAGGCAGTTCTTC. It translates to CASRGSGPGTRQFF. The rearrangement uses TRBV25-1 and TRBJ2-1; 8 nucleotides align to TRBD2. CDR1 MGHDK and CDR2 SYGVNS come from the germline V gene. V shed 6 bases and J 12 bases; nucleotides not matched to a gene: 13. This CDR3 is built from 14 residues. Together with reference TRBV25-1 and TRBJ2-1, the CDR3 gives the full variable domain: EADIYQTPRYLVIGTGKKITLECSQTMGHDKMYWYQQDPGMELHLIHYSYGVNSTEKGDLSSESTVSRIRTEHFPLTLESARPSHTSQYLCASRGSGPGTRQFFGPGTRLTVL.

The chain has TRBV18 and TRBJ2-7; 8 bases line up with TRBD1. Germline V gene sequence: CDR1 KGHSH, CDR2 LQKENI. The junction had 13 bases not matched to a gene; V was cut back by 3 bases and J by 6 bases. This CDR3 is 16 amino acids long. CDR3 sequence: CASSPYRDRSLGEQYF. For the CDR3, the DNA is TGTGCCAGCTCACCCTACCGGGACAGGTCCCTCGGCGAGCAGTACTTC.

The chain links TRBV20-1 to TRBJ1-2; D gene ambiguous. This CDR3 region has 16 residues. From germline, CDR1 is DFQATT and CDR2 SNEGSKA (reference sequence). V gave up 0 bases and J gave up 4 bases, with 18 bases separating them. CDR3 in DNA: TGCAGTGCTAGAGATTTAGAGGGAATTTCAGTCTATGGCTACACCTTC. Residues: CSARDLEGISVYGYTF.

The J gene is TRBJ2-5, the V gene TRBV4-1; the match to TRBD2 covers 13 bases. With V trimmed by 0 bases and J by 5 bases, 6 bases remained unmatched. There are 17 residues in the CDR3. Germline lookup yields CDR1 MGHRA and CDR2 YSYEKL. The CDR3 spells CASSQEWTSGGVETQYF. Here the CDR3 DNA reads TGCGCCAGCAGCCAAGAATGGACTAGCGGGGGTGTGGAGACCCAGTACTTC.

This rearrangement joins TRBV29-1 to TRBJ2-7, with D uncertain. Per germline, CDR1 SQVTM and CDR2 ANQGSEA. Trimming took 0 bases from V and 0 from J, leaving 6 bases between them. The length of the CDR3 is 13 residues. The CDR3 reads CSVEERSSYEQYF. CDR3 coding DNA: TGCAGCGTTGAAGAGCGTAGCTCCTACGAGCAGTACTTC.

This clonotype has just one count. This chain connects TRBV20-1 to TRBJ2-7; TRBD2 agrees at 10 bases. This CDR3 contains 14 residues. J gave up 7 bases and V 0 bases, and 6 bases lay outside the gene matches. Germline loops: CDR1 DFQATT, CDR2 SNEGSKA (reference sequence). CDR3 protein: CSARELAGEGEQYF. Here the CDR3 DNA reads TGCAGTGCTAGAGAGCTAGCGGGAGAGGGAGAGCAGTACTTC.

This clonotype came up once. The CDR3 DNA follows: TGTGCCAGCAGCCCTGCCGGGGCGAAGGGGACCCAGTACTTC. Residues: CASSPAGAKGTQYF. The rearrangement joins TRBV7-8 to TRBJ2-5; D may match TRBD1 or TRBD2 (5 bases each). Trimming removed 5 bases at V and 7 bases at J, with 17 bases between. The germline V gene encodes CDR1 SGHVS and CDR2 FQNEAQ. The CDR3 contains 14 residues.

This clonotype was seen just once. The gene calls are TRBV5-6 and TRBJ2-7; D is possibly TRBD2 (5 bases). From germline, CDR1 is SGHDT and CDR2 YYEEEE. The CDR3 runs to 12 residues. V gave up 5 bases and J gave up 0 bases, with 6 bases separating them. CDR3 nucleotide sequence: TGTGCCAGCAGAGGGAGCTCCTACGAGCAGTACTTC. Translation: CASRGSSYEQYF.

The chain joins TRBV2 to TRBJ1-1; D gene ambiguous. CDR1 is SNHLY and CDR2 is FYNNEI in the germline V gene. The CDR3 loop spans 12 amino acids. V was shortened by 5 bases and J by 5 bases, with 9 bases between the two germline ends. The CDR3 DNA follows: TGTGCCAGCAGTAACGGACTAACTGAAGCTTTCTTT. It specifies CASSNGLTEAFF.

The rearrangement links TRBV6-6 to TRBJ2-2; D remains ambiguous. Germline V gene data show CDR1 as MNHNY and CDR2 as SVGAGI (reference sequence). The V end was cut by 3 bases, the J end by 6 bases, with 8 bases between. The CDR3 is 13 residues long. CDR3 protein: CASSYLGPGELFF. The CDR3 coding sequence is TGTGCCAGCAGTTATCTGGGTCCCGGGGAGCTGTTTTTT.

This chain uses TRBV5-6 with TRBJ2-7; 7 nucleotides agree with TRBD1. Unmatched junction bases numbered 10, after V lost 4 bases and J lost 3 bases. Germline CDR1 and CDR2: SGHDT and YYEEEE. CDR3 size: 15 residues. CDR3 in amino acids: CASSKRTGRNYEQYF. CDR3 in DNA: TGTGCCAGCAGCAAACGGACAGGTCGGAACTACGAGCAGTACTTC. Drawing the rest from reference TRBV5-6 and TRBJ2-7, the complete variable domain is DAGVTQSPTHLIKTRGQQVTLRCSPKSGHDTVSWYQQALGQGPQFIFQYYEEEERQRGNFPDRFSGHQFPNYSSELNVNALLLGDSALYLCASSKRTGRNYEQYFGPGTRLTVT.

The CDR3 sequence is CASSTGRGLYEQYF. The CDR3 region has the DNA TGTGCCAGTAGTACCGGGAGGGGCCTGTACGAGCAGTACTTC. The V gene is TRBV19, the J gene TRBJ2-7; 8 bases map to TRBD2. The germline V gene encodes CDR1 LNHDA and CDR2 SQIVND (reference sequence). The junction had 6 bases not matched to a gene; V was cut back by 4 bases and J by 4 bases. The CDR3 totals 14 residues.

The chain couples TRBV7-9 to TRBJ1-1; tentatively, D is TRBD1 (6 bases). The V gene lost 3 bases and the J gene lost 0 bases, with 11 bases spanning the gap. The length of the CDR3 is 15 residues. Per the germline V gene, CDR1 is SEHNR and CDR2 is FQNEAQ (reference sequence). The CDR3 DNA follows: TGTGCCAGCAGCTTCCCGACAGGAATGAACACTGAAGCTTTCTTT. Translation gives CASSFPTGMNTEAFF.

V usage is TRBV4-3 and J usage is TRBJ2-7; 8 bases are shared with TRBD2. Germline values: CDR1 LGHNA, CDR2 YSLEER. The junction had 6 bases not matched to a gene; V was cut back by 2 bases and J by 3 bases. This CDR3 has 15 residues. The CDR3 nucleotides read TGCGCCAGCAGCCAATATAGCGGGACGAGCTACGAGCAGTACTTC. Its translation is CASSQYSGTSYEQYF.

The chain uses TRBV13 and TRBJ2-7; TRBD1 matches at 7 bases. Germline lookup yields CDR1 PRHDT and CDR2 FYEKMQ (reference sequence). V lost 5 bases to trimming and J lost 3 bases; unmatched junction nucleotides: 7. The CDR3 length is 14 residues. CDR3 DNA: TGTGCCAGCAGCCCAGACAGGGTTCGCTACGAGCAGTACTTC. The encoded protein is CASSPDRVRYEQYF.

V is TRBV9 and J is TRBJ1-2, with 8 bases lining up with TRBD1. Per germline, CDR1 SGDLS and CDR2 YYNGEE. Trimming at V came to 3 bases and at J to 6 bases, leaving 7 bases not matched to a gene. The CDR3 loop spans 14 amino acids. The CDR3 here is CASSAQQGDDGYTF. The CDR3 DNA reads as TGTGCCAGCAGCGCCCAACAGGGGGACGATGGCTACACCTTC.

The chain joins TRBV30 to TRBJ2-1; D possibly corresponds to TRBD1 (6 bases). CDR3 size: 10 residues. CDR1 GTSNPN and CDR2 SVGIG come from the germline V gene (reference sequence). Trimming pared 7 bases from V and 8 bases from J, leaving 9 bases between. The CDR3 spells CASKGDEQFF. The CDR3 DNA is TGTGCCTCCAAGGGGGATGAGCAGTTCTTC. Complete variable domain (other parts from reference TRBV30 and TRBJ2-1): SQTIHQWPATLVQPVGSPLSLECTVEGTSNPNLYWYRQAAGRGLQLLFYSVGIGQISSEVPQNLSASRPQDRQFILSSKKLLLSDSGFYLCASKGDEQFFGPGTRLTVL.